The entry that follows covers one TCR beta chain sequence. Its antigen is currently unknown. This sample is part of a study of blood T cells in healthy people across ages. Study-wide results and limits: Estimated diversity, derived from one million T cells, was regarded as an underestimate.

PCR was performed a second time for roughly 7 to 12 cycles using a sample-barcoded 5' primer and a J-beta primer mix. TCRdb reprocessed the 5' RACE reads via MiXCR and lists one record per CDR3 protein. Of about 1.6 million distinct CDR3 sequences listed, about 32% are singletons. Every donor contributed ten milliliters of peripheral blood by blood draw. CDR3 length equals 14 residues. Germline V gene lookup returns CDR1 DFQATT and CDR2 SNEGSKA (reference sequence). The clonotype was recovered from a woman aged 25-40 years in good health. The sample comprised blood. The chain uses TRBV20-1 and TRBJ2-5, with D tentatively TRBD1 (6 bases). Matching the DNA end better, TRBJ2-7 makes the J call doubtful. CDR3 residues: CSSSNRAAFYEQYF. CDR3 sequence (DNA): TGCAGCTCCTCCAACAGGGCCGCTTTCTACGAGCAGTACTTC.